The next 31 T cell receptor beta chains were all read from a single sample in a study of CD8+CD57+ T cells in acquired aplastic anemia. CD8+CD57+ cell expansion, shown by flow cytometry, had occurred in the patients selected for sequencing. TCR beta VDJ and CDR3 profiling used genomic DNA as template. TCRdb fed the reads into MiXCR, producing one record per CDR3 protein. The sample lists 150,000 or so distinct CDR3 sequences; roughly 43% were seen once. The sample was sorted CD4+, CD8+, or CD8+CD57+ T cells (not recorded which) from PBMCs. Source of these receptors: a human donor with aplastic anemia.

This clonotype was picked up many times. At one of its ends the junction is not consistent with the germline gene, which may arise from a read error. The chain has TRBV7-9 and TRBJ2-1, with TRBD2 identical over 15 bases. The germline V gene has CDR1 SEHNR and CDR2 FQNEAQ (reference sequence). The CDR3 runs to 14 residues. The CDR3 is CASSLEGTSGGWLF. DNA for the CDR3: TGTGCCAGCAGCTTAGAGGGGACTAGCGGGGGGTGGCTCTTC.

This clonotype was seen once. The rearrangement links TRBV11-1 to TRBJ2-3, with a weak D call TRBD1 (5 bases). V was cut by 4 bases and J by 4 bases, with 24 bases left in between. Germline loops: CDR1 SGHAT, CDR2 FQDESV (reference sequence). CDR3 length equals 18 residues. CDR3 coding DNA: TGTGCCAGCAGCTACCTCCCTCAGACAGAGTACGGGCCAGATACGCAGTATTTT. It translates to CASSYLPQTEYGPDTQYF. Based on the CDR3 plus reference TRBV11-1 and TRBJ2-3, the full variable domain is EAEVAQSPRYKITEKSQAVAFWCDPISGHATLYWYRQILGQGPELLVQFQDESVVDDSQLPKDRFSAERLKGVDSTLKIQPAELGDSAMYLCASSYLPQTEYGPDTQYFGPGTRLTVL.

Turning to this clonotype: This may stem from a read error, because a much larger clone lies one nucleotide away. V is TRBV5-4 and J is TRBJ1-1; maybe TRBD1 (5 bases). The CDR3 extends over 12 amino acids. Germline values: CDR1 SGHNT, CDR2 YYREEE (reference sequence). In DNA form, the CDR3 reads TGTGCCAGCAGCTGGGGGACGGGGGAGAGACTCTTT. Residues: CASSWGTGERLF. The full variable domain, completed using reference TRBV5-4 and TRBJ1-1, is ETGVTQSPTHLIKTRGQQVTLRCSSQSGHNTVSWYQQALGQGPQFIFQYYREEENGRGNFPPRFSGLQFPNYSSELNVNALELDDSALYLCASSWGTGERLFGQGTRLTVV.

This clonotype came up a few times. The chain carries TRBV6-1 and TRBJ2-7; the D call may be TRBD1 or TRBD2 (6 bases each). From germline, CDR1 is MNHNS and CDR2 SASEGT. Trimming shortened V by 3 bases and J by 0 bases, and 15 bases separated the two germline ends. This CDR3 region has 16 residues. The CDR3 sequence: CASSDLGGTSSYEQYF. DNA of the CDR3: TGTGCCAGCAGTGATCTGGGCGGGACAAGCTCCTACGAGCAGTACTTC.

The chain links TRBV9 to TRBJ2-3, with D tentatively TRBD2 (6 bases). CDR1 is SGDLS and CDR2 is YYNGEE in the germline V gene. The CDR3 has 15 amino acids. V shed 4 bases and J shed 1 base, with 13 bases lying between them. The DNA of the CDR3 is TGTGCCAGCAGCCCGCCAGGCGGGGGCACAGATACGCAGTATTTT. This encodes CASSPPGGGTDTQYF.

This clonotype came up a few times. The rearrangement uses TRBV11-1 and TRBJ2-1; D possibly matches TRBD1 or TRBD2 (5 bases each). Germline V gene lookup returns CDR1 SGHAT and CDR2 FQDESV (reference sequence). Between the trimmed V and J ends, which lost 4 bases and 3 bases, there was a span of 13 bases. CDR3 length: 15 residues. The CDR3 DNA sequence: TGTGCCAGCAGCTCGCCCGGGGCTATCTACAATGAGCAGTTCTTC. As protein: CASSSPGAIYNEQFF.

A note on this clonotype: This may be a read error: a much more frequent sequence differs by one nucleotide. CDR3 sequence (DNA): TGTGCCAGCGGCCAACGGACAGGAATCGTGGAGACCCAGTACTTC. This encodes CASGQRTGIVETQYF. This chain uses TRBV25-1 with TRBJ2-5, with 7 bases identical to TRBD1. The germline V gene encodes CDR1 MGHDK and CDR2 SYGVNS. The trim removed 8 bases at V and 5 bases at J, leaving 14 bases unmatched. The CDR3 covers 15 residues.

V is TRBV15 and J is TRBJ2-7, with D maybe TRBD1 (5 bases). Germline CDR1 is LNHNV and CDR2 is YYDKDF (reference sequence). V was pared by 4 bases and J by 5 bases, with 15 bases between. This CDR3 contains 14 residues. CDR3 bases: TGTGCCACCAGCACCAGGGTGGGTGAGAACGAGCAGTACTTC. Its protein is CATSTRVGENEQYF.

The chain's CDR3 is CASSPIAGKDTQYF. The CDR3 nucleotides read TGTGCCAGCAGCCCGATAGCGGGGAAGGATACGCAGTATTTT. The chain couples TRBV7-3 to TRBJ2-3; 8 nucleotides match TRBD2. Germline trimming cut 5 bases from V and 6 bases from J; bases unmatched to any gene: 7. In germline, CDR1 is SGHTA, CDR2 FQGTGA. CDR3 length equals 14 residues.

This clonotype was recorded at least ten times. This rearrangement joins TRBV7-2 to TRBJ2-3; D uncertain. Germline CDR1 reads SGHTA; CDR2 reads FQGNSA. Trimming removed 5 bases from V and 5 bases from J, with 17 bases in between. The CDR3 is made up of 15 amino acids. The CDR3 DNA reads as TGTGCCAGCAGCCATGGACCCGGGCGTAAAGATACGCAGTATTTT. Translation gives CASSHGPGRKDTQYF.

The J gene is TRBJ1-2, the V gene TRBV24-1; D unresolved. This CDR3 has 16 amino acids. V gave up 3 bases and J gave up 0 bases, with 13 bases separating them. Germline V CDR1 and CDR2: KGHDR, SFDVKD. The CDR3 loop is CATSDHRAAPNYGYTF. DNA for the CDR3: TGTGCCACCAGTGATCATCGGGCGGCTCCTAACTATGGCTACACCTTC.

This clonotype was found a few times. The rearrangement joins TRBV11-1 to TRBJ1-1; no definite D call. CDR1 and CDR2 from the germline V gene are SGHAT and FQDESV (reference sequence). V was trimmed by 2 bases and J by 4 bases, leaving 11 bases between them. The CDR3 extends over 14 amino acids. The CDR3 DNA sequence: TGTGCCAGCAGCTTATCAGCTGCTGGCACTGAAGCTTTCTTT. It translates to CASSLSAAGTEAFF.

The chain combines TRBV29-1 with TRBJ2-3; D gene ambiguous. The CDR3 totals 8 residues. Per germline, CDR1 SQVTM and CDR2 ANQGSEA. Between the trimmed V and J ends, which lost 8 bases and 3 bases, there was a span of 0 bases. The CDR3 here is CSTDTQYF. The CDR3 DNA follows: TGCAGCACAGATACGCAGTATTTT.

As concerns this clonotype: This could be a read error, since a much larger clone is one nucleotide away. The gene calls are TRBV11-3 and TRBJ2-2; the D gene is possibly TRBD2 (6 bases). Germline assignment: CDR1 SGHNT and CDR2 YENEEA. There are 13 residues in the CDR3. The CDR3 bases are TGTGCCAGCAGCAGAAATAGCGGCGGGGAGCTGTCTTTT. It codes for CASSRNSGGELSF. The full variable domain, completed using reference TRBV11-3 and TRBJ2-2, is EAGVVQSPRYKIIEKKQPVAFWCNPISGHNTLYWYLQNLGQGPELLIRYENEEAVDDSQLPKDRFSAERLKGVDSTLKIQPAELGDSAVYLCASSRNSGGELSFGEGSRLTVL.

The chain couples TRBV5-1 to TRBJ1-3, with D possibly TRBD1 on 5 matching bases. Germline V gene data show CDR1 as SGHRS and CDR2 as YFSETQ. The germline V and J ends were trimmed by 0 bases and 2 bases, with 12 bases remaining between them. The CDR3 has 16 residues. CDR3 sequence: CASSLDGQNPGNTIYF. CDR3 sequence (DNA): TGCGCCAGCAGCTTGGACGGACAAAATCCTGGAAACACCATATATTTT.

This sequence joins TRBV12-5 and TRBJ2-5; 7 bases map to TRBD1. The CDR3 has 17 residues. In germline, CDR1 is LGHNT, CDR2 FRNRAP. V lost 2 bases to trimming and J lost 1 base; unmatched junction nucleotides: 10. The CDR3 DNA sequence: TGTGCTAGTGGTTTGTCAAGCCATCGGGACAGCCAAGAGACCCAGTACTTC. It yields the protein CASGLSSHRDSQETQYF. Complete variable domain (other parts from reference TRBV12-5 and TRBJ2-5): DARVTQTPRHKVTEMGQEVTMRCQPILGHNTVFWYRQTMMQGLELLAYFRNRAPLDDSGMPKDRFSAEMPDATLATLKIQPSEPRDSAVYFCASGLSSHRDSQETQYFGPGTRLLVL.

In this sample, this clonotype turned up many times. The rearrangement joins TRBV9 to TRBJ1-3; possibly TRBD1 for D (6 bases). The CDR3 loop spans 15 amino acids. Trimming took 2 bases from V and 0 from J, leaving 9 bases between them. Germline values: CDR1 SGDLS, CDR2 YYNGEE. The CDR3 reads CASSVDSNSGNTIYF. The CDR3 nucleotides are TGTGCCAGCAGCGTGGACAGCAACTCTGGAAACACCATATATTTT.

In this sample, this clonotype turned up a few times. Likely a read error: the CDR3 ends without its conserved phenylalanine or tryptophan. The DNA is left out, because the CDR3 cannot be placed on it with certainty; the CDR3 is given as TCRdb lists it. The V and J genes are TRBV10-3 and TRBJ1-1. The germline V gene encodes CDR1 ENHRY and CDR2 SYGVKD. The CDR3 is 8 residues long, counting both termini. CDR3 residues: CAISEISS.

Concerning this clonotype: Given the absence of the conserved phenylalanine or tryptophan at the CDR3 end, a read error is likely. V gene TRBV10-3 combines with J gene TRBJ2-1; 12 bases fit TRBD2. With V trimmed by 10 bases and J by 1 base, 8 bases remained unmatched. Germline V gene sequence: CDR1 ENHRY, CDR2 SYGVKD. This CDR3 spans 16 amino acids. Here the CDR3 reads CASTKTSGGSYNEQFL. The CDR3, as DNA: TGTGCCAGCACCAAGACTAGCGGGGGATCCTACAATGAGCAGTTCCTC.

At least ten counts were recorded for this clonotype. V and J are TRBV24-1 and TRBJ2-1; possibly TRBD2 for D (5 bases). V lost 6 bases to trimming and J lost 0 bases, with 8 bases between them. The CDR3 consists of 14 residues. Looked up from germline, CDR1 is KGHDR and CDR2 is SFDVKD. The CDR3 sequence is CATSPRGSYNEQFF. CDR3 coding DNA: TGTGCCACCAGTCCCCGGGGCTCCTACAATGAGCAGTTCTTC.

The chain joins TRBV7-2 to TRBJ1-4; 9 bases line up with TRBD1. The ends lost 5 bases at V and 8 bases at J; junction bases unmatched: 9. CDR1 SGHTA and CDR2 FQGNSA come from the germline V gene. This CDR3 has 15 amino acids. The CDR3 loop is CASSNPGQGREKLFF. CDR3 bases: TGTGCCAGCAGCAATCCGGGACAGGGACGAGAAAAACTGTTTTTT.

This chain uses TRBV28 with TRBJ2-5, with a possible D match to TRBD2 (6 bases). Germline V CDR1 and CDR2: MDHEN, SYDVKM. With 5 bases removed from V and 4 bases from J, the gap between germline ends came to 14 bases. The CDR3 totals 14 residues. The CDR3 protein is CASSPTSLGETQYF. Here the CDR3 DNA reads TGTGCCAGCAGTCCGACTAGTTTAGGAGAGACCCAGTACTTC. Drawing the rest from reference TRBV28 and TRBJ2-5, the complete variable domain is DVKVTQSSRYLVKRTGEKVFLECVQDMDHENMFWYRQDPGLGLRLIYFSYDVKMKEKGDIPEGYSVSREKKERFSLILESASTNQTSMYLCASSPTSLGETQYFGPGTRLLVL.

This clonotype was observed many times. The CDR3 spells CASSIALTSGRVYNEQFF. The CDR3 DNA sequence: TGTGCCAGTAGTATAGCCCTAACTAGCGGGAGAGTATACAATGAGCAGTTCTTC. This chain connects TRBV19 to TRBJ2-1; 11 bases agree with TRBD2. Trimming cost V 1 base and J 4 bases; bases outside gene matches: 9. Per the germline V gene, CDR1 is LNHDA and CDR2 is SQIVND (reference sequence). The length of the CDR3 is 18 residues.

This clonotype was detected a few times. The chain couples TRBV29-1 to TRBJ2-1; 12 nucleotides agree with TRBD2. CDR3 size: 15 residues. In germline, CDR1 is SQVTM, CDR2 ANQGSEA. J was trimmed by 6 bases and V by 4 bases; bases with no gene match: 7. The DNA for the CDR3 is TGCAGCGTTGGACCGACTAGCGGGGGTATCAATGAGCAGTTCTTC. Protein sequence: CSVGPTSGGINEQFF.

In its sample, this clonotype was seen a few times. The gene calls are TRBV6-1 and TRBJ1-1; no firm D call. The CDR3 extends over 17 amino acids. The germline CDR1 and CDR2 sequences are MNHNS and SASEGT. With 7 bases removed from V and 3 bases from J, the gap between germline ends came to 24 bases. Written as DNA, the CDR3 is TGTGCCAGCACTCACGACCCTCTAAACCCTTTGTACACTGAAGCTTTCTTT. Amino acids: CASTHDPLNPLYTEAFF.

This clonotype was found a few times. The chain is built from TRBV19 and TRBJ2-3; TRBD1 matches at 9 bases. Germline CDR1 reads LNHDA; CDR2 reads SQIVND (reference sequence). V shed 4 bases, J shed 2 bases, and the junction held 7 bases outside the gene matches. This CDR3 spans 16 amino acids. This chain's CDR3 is CASSKTRDRATDTQYF. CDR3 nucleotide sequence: TGTGCCAGTAGTAAGACCCGGGACAGGGCCACAGATACGCAGTATTTT.

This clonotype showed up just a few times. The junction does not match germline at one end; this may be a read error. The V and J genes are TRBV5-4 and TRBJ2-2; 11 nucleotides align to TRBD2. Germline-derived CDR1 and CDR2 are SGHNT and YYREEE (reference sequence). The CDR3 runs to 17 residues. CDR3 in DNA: TGTGCCAGCAGCTTGCGCCGACTAGCGGGGAACGCCGGGGAGCTGTTTTTT. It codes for CASSLRRLAGNAGELFF.

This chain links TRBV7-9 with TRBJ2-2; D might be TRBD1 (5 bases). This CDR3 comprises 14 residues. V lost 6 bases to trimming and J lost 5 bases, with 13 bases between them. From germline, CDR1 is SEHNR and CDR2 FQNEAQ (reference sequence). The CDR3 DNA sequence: TGTGCCAGCAGTCTCGAAAGGGGTACCGGGGAGCTGTTTTTT. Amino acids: CASSLERGTGELFF.

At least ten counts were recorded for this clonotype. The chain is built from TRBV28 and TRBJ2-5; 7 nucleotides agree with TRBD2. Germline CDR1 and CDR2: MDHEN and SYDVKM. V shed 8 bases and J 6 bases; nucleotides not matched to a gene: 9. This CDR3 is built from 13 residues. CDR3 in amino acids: CASGGTTRQTQYF. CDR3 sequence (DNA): TGTGCCAGCGGAGGGACTACGCGGCAGACCCAGTACTTC.

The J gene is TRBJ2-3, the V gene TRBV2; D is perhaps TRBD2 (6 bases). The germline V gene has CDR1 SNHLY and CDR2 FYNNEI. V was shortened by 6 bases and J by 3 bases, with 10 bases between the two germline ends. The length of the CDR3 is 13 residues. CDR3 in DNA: TGTGCCAGCAGGCGGGGTAGTACAGATACGCAGTATTTT. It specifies CASRRGSTDTQYF.

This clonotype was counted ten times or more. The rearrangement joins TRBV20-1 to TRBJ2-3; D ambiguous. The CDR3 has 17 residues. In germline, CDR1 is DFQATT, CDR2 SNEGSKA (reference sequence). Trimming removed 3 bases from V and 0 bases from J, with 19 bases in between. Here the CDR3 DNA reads TGCAGTGCTAGTACCCTCCCCCGGGCTTCTAGCACAGATACGCAGTATTTT. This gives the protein CSASTLPRASSTDTQYF.